This TCR beta chain was identified in a study of regulatory dendritic cells for organ transplantation. General study findings and limits: Memory CD8+ clonal expansion seemed more limited with regulatory than mature dendritic cells. The authors noted considerable between-person heterogeneity in alloreactive memory CD8+ cells.

In the case of this clone: What it binds is unknown.

Germline lookup yields CDR1 MNHNS and CDR2 SASEGT. V shed 4 bases, J shed 3 bases, and the junction held 3 bases outside the gene matches. There are 15 residues in the CDR3. Libraries were prepared by immunoSEQ multiplex PCR; TCRdb keeps only in-frame clonotypes and omits some of them. This repertoire shows over 20,000 clones, 74% found once; its top ten account for approximately 0.9%. The chain carries TRBV6-1 and TRBJ2-1; 10 bases match TRBD1. The specimen sequenced was memory CD4+ T cells from blood. Subset: CD45RO+ memory T cells. The clonotype comes from a human donor in good health. This CDR3 reads CASSGQGALYNEQFF. CDR3 DNA sequence: TGTGCCAGCAGTGGACAGGGGGCCCTCTACAATGAGCAGTTCTTC.